What follows are 17 T cell receptor beta chains derived from one specimen sequenced in a study of cytomegalovirus exposure and HLA in healthy donors. In the PCR, 60 Vbeta and 13 Jbeta primers were used. The method was immunoSEQ multiplex PCR; TCRdb's version includes in-frame clones alone and lacks a portion of them. This repertoire shows approximately 200,000 clones, 79% found once; its top ten account for 1.5% to 1.7%. The sample was PBMCs. These receptors all stem from a girl between 5 and 17 years old in good health and CMV-seropositive.

The rearrangement uses TRBV5-4 and TRBJ2-3; 12 bases are a match to TRBD2. V trimming: 4 bases; J trimming: 2 bases; junction bases outside the gene matches: 2. Looked up from germline, CDR1 is SGHNT and CDR2 is YYREEE (reference sequence). The CDR3 runs to 15 residues. This CDR3 reads CASSLAGGLTDTQYF. In DNA form, the CDR3 reads TGTGCCAGCAGCCTAGCGGGGGGGCTCACAGATACGCAGTATTTT. Supplemented by reference TRBV5-4 and TRBJ2-3, the full variable domain reads ETGVTQSPTHLIKTRGQQVTLRCSSQSGHNTVSWYQQALGQGPQFIFQYYREEENGRGNFPPRFSGLQFPNYSSELNVNALELDDSALYLCASSLAGGLTDTQYFGPGTRLTVL.

The chain has TRBV2 and TRBJ2-2; 9 nucleotides agree with TRBD1. The V and J ends lost 7 bases and 5 bases, in that order; junction bases with no gene match: 5. Germline V CDR1 and CDR2: SNHLY, FYNNEI. This CDR3 contains 14 residues. The chain's CDR3 is CASTEQGATGELFF. In DNA, the CDR3 is TGTGCCAGCACCGAACAGGGGGCGACCGGGGAGCTGTTTTTT. Full variable domain (missing parts from reference TRBV2 and TRBJ2-2): EPEVTQTPSHQVTQMGQEVILRCVPISNHLYFYWYRQILGQKVEFLVSFYNNEISEKSEIFDDQFSVERPDGSNFTLKIRSTKLEDSAMYFCASTEQGATGELFFGEGSRLTVL.

The CDR3 nucleotides are TGTGCCAGCGTACGGGGGGTCGGCACCGGGGAGCTGTTTTTT. Translation: CASVRGVGTGELFF. The genes are TRBV11-3 and TRBJ2-2; 7 bases match TRBD2. Germline V gene lookup returns CDR1 SGHNT and CDR2 YENEEA. V shed 8 bases, J shed 4 bases, and the junction held 7 bases outside the gene matches. The CDR3 loop spans 14 amino acids.

The chain recombines TRBV5-4 with TRBJ2-3; D is possibly TRBD1 (6 bases). The CDR3 runs 15 residues. CDR1 is SGHNT and CDR2 is YYREEE in the germline V gene (reference sequence). Trimming shortened V by 6 bases and J by 2 bases, and 16 bases separated the two germline ends. The CDR3 here is CASTLDRFSTDTQYF. CDR3 bases: TGTGCCAGCACCCTTGACAGGTTTTCCACAGATACGCAGTATTTT.

Comment on this clone: The same CDR3 arises from other DNA sequences in this sample as well. This chain connects TRBV29-1 to TRBJ2-7, with TRBD1 identical over 7 bases. Germline CDR1 is SQVTM and CDR2 is ANQGSEA. With 5 bases clipped from V and 0 bases from J, the junction kept 1 base outside the gene matches. This CDR3 spans 12 amino acids. The chain's CDR3 is CSVRDSSYEQYF. The DNA of the CDR3 is TGCAGCGTTAGGGACAGCTCCTACGAGCAGTACTTC.

The J gene is TRBJ1-3, the V gene TRBV7-6, with D possibly matching TRBD1 (5 bases). Trimming shortened V by 4 bases and J by 1 base, and 14 bases separated the two germline ends. The germline CDR1 and CDR2 sequences are SGHVS and FNYEAQ. CDR3 length: 16 residues. The CDR3 protein is CASSSGQGKSGNTIYF. The CDR3, as DNA: TGTGCCAGCAGCTCGGGTCAGGGTAAATCTGGAAACACCATATATTTT.

This sequence joins TRBV7-9 and TRBJ2-7, with 7 bases identical to TRBD2. The CDR3 totals 16 residues. V was pared by 1 base and J by 2 bases, with 8 bases of the junction left unmatched. CDR1 and CDR2 (germline): SEHNR, FQNEAQ (reference sequence). The CDR3 loop is CASSLDTSARPYEQYF. The CDR3, as DNA: TGTGCCAGCAGCTTAGATACTAGCGCGAGACCCTACGAGCAGTACTTC.

The rearrangement uses TRBV7-2 and TRBJ1-1; D might be TRBD1 (5 bases). The CDR3 loop spans 14 amino acids. Trimming cost V 1 base and J 5 bases, with 11 bases left between them. Germline loops: CDR1 SGHTA, CDR2 FQGNSA. CDR3 DNA: TGTGCCAGCAGCTTAGTTCGCAGGGTGACTGAAGCTTTCTTT. It yields the protein CASSLVRRVTEAFF. The full variable domain, completed using reference TRBV7-2 and TRBJ1-1, is GAGVSQSPSNKVTEKGKDVELRCDPISGHTALYWYRQSLGQGLEFLIYFQGNSAPDKSGLPSDRFSAERTGGSVSTLTIQRTQQEDSAVYLCASSLVRRVTEAFFGQGTRLTVV.

The chain joins TRBV5-1 to TRBJ2-3; 14 bases are shared with TRBD2. Losses at the gene ends were 4 bases for V and 4 bases for J; bases not matched to a gene: 5. CDR1 and CDR2 from the germline V gene are SGHRS and YFSETQ. The CDR3 is made up of 16 amino acids. The CDR3 region is CASSLGLAGGPDTQYF. CDR3 coding DNA: TGCGCCAGCAGCCTAGGACTAGCGGGGGGACCAGATACGCAGTATTTT.

The gene calls are TRBV6-1 and TRBJ2-7, with unresolved D. The CDR3 spans 14 residues. The germline CDR1 and CDR2 sequences are MNHNS and SASEGT. V was pared by 1 base and J by 1 base, with 8 bases between. CDR3 DNA: TGTGCCAGCAGTGAAGAGCCCCGATCCTACGAGCAGTACTTC. Residues: CASSEEPRSYEQYF.

The gene calls are TRBV7-8 and TRBJ1-2, with D hard to call. The V end was cut by 5 bases, the J end by 5 bases, with 12 bases between. Germline CDR1 SGHVS, CDR2 FQNEAQ. The CDR3 length is 13 residues. For the CDR3, the DNA is TGTGCCAGCAGCCAACACGAGACTTATGGCTACACCTTC. As protein: CASSQHETYGYTF.

This rearrangement joins TRBV5-1 to TRBJ2-5, with 14 bases fitting TRBD2. Germline CDR1 is SGHRS and CDR2 is YFSETQ. With 4 bases clipped from V and 2 bases from J, the junction kept 7 bases outside the gene matches. The CDR3 totals 17 residues. CDR3 region: CASSPRGLAGVQETQYF. The CDR3 DNA reads as TGCGCCAGCAGCCCGAGGGGACTAGCGGGAGTACAAGAGACCCAGTACTTC.

CDR3 DNA sequence: TGTGCCAGCAGCGGGGGACATGGGAACGTGGAGACCCAGTACTTC. Encoded protein: CASSGGHGNVETQYF. The chain links TRBV9 to TRBJ2-5; tentatively, D is TRBD1 (6 bases). V was clipped by 3 bases and J by 5 bases, with 17 bases between them. CDR3 length: 15 residues. Germline V lookup: CDR1 SGDLS, CDR2 YYNGEE.

This clone turned up a few times. The chain carries TRBV5-1 and TRBJ2-7; 9 bases agree with TRBD2. Trimming at V came to 5 bases and at J to 0 bases, leaving 9 bases not matched to a gene. CDR1 and CDR2 (germline): SGHRS, YFSETQ. The CDR3 covers 16 residues. This CDR3 reads CASRPSRGGSSYEQYF. The CDR3 coding sequence is TGCGCCAGCAGACCTTCGCGGGGGGGGAGCTCCTACGAGCAGTACTTC.

V usage is TRBV11-3 and J usage is TRBJ2-7, with D possibly being TRBD2 (6 bases). The CDR3 sequence is 14 residues long. The ends were cut back, 0 bases at V and 6 bases at J, with 12 bases in the middle. CDR1 and CDR2 (germline): SGHNT, YENEEA. The CDR3 is CASSLDHGGGEQYF. CDR3 in DNA: TGTGCCAGCAGCTTAGATCACGGGGGTGGCGAGCAGTACTTC.

This rearrangement joins TRBV4-1 to TRBJ1-2; 10 positions agree with TRBD1. The CDR3 covers 15 residues. The J segment lost 5 bases and the V segment lost 6 bases, leaving 9 bases of the junction unmatched. CDR1 and CDR2 (germline): MGHRA, YSYEKL. CDR3 coding DNA: TGCGCCAGCAGTCAGACAGGGACAGGGGAGTATGGCTACACCTTC. The encoded protein is CASSQTGTGEYGYTF.

CDR3 nucleotide sequence: TGCGCCAGCAGCTTGGCCGGGGTGGCTAGCGGGGCCGGCTCCTACAATGAGCAGTTCTTC. It translates to CASSLAGVASGAGSYNEQFF. V gene TRBV5-1 combines with J gene TRBJ2-1; 9 bases fit TRBD2. CDR1 and CDR2 from the germline V gene are SGHRS and YFSETQ. CDR3 length equals 20 residues. Trimming at V came to 0 bases and at J to 0 bases, leaving 13 bases not matched to a gene.